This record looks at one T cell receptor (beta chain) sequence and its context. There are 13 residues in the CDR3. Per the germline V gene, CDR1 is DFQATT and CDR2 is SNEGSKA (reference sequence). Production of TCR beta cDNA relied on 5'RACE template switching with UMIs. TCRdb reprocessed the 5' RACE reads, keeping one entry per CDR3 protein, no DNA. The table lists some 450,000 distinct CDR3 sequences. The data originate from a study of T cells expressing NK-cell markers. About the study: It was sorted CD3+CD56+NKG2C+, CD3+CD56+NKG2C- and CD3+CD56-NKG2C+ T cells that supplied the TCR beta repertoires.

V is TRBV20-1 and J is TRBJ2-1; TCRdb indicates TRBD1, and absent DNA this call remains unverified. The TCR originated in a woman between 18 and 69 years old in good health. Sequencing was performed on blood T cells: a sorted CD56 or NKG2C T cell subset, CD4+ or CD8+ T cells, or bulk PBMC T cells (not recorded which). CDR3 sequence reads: CSALLSRNYEQFF.